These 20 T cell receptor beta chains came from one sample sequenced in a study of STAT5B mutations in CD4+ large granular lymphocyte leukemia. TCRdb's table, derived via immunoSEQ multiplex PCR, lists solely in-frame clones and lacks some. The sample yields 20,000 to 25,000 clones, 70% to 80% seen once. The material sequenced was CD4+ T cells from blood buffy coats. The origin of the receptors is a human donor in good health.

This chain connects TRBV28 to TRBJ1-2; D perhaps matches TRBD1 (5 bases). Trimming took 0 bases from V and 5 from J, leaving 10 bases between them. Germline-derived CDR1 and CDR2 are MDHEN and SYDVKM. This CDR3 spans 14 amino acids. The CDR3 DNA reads TGTGCCAGCAGTTTATGGAGGGACTCTTATGGCTACACCTTC. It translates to CASSLWRDSYGYTF.

DNA for the CDR3: TGTGCCAGCTCACCACTTATGTCCGAGGGCTACACCTTC. Translated: CASSPLMSEGYTF. This chain uses TRBV18 with TRBJ1-2, with D uncertain. CDR1 KGHSH and CDR2 LQKENI come from the germline V gene. V lost 1 base and J lost 8, with 11 bases in between. The CDR3 covers 13 residues.

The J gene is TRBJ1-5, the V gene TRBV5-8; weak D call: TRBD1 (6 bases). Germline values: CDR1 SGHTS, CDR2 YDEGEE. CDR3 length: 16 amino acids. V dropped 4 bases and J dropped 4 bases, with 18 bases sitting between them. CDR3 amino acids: CASSQDFGGPNQPQHF. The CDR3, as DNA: TGTGCCAGCAGCCAAGATTTTGGGGGCCCGAATCAGCCCCAGCATTTT. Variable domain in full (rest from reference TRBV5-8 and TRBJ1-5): EAGVTQSPTHLIKTRGQQATLRCSPISGHTSVYWYQQALGLGLQFLLWYDEGEERNRGNFPPRFSGRQFPNYSSELNVNALELEDSALYLCASSQDFGGPNQPQHFGDGTRLSIL.

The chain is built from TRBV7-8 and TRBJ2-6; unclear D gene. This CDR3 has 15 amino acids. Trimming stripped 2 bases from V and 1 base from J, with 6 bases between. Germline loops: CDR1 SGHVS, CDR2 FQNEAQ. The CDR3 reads CASSLFVSGANVLTF. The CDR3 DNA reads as TGTGCCAGCAGCTTATTTGTATCTGGGGCCAACGTCCTGACTTTC.

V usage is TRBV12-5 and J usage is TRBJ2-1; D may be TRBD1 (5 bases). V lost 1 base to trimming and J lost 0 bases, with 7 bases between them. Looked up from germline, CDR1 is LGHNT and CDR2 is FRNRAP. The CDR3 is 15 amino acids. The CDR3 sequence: CASGLDTGSYNEQFF. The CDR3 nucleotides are TGTGCTAGTGGTTTGGATACAGGCTCCTACAATGAGCAGTTCTTC.

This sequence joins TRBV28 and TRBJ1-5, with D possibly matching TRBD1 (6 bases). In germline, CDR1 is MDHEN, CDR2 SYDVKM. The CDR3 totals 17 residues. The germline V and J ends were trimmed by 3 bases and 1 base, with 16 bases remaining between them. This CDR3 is CASSFRSTGASNQPQHF. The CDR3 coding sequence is TGTGCCAGCAGTTTTAGATCGACGGGGGCAAGCAATCAGCCCCAGCATTTT.

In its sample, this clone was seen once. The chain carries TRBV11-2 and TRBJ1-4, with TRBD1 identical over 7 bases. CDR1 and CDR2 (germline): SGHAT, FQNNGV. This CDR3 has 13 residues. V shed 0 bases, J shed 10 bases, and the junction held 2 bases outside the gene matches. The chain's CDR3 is CASSLDAGGKLFF. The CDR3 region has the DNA TGTGCCAGCAGCTTAGATGCAGGGGGAAAACTGTTTTTT.

In nucleotides, the CDR3 is TGTGCCAGCAGCTTAGTTCCAGTATACAATGAGCAGTTCTTC. The encoded protein is CASSLVPVYNEQFF. The rearrangement uses TRBV7-2 and TRBJ2-1; D ambiguous. Deletions cut 1 base from V and 4 bases from J, with 8 bases between. The length of the CDR3 is 14 residues. Germline loops: CDR1 SGHTA, CDR2 FQGNSA.

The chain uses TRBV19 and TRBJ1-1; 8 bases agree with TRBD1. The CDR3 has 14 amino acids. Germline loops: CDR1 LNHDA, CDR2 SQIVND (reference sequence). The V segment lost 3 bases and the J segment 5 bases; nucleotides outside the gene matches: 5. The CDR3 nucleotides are TGTGCCAGTAGTATTTTACAGGGGGAGACTGAAGCTTTCTTT. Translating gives CASSILQGETEAFF.

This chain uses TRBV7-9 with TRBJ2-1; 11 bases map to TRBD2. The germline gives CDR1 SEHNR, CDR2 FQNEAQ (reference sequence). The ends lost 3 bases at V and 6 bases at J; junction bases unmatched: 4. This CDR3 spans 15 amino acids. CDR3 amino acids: CASSFSGGAGNEQFF. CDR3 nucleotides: TGTGCCAGCAGCTTTAGCGGGGGGGCAGGCAATGAGCAGTTCTTC. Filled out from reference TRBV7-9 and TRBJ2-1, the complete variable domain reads DTGVSQNPRHKITKRGQNVTFRCDPISEHNRLYWYRQTLGQGPEFLTYFQNEAQLEKSRLLSDRFSAERPKGSFSTLEIQRTEQGDSAMYLCASSFSGGAGNEQFFGPGTRLTVL.

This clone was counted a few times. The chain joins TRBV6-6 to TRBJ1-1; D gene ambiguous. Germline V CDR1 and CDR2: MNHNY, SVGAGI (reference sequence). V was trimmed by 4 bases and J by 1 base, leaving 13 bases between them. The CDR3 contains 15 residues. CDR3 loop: CASSFSQTTNTEAFF. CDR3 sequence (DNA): TGTGCCAGCAGTTTCAGCCAAACCACGAACACTGAAGCTTTCTTT.

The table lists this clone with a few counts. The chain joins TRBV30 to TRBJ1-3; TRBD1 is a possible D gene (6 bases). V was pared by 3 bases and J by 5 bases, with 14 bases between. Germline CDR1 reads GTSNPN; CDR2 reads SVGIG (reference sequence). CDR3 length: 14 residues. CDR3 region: CAWRQGRDRNTIYF. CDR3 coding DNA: TGTGCCTGGAGACAGGGCAGGGATCGAAACACCATATATTTT.

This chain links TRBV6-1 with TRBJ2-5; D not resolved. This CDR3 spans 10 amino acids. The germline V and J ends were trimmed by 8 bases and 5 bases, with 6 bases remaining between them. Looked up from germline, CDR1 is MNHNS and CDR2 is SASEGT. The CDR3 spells CASGRETQYF. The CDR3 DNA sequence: TGTGCCAGCGGAAGGGAGACCCAGTACTTC.

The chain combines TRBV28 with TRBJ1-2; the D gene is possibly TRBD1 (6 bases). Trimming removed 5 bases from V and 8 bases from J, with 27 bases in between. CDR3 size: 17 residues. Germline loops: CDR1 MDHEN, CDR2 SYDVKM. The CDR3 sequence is CASSRSGAPLGSDGYTF. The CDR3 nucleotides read TGTGCCAGCAGTCGCTCGGGGGCGCCTTTGGGGAGCGACGGCTACACCTTC.

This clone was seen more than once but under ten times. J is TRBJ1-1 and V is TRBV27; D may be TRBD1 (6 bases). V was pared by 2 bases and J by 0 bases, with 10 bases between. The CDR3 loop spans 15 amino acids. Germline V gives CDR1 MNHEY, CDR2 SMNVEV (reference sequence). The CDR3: CASSLGGGLNTEAFF. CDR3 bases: TGTGCCAGCAGTTTAGGGGGCGGATTGAACACTGAAGCTTTCTTT.

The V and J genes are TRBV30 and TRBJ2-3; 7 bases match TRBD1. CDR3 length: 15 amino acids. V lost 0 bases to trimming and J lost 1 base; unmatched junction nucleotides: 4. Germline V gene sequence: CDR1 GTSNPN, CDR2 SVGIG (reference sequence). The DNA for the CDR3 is TGTGCCTGGAGTGTGGGACAGAGCGGCACAGATACGCAGTATTTT. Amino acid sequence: CAWSVGQSGTDTQYF.

The CDR3, as DNA: TGTGCCAGCAGGGATAGGACTAGACTCCACCTAGAGACCCAGTACTTC. Protein product: CASRDRTRLHLETQYF. The chain couples TRBV7-2 to TRBJ2-5, with 7 nucleotides matching TRBD2. CDR3 length equals 16 residues. V dropped 6 bases and J dropped 4; count of bases not matched to a gene: 14. In germline, CDR1 is SGHTA, CDR2 FQGNSA.

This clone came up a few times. The chain's CDR3 is CAGQGASNYGYTF. CDR3 coding DNA: TGTGCCGGACAGGGGGCCTCGAACTATGGCTACACCTTC. The V call is TRBV7-2, the J call TRBJ1-2, with TRBD1 matching 11 bases. This CDR3 has 13 residues. The V and J ends lost 11 bases and 2 bases, in that order; junction bases with no gene match: 4. Germline V gene lookup returns CDR1 SGHTA and CDR2 FQGNSA.

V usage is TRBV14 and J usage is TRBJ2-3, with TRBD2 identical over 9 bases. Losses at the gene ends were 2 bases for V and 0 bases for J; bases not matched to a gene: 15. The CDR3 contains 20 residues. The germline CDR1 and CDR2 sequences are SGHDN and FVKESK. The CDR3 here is CASSQTFERGALSSTDTQYF. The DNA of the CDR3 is TGTGCCAGCAGCCAAACATTTGAGCGGGGGGCCTTGAGTAGCACAGATACGCAGTATTTT.

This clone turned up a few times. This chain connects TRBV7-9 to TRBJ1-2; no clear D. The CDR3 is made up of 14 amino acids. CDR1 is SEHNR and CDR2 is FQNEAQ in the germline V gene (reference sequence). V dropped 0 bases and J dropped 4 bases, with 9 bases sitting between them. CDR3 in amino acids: CASSLARESYGYTF. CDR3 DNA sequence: TGTGCCAGCAGCTTAGCTCGGGAGTCCTATGGCTACACCTTC. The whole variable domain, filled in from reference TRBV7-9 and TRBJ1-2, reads DTGVSQNPRHKITKRGQNVTFRCDPISEHNRLYWYRQTLGQGPEFLTYFQNEAQLEKSRLLSDRFSAERPKGSFSTLEIQRTEQGDSAMYLCASSLARESYGYTFGSGTRLTVV.